Below, 21 T cell receptor beta chains from the same sample are listed, as sequenced in a study of naive and memory T cell subsets. An equimolar mix of two oligonucleotides served as the beta constant-region primer for TRBC1 and TRBC2. Nested alpha and beta constant-region primers with the SP2 primer drove four PCR rounds on ligated cDNA. TCRdb analysed the UMI-ligation and nested PCR reads with MiXCR anew, one entry per CDR3 protein. The profile shows some 15,000 distinct CDR3 sequences, about 9% of them singletons. Sequencing was performed on central memory CD8+ T cells from blood. The receptors were gathered from a human donor in good health.

There are many counts of this clonotype. The rearrangement links TRBV19 to TRBJ2-5; perhaps TRBD2 as D (6 bases). CDR1 and CDR2 from the germline V gene are LNHDA and SQIVND (reference sequence). CDR3 length equals 17 residues. V shed 5 bases and J shed 5 bases, with 24 bases lying between them. The CDR3 sequence: CASSPLTSGAVGETQYF. As DNA, the CDR3 is TGTGCCAGTAGTCCTCTCACGTCGGGAGCCGTAGGGGAGACCCAGTACTTC.

This clonotype appeared a few times. This chain connects TRBV20-1 to TRBJ2-7; D gene uncertain. V was clipped by 6 bases and J by 5 bases, with 20 bases between them. Germline-derived CDR1 and CDR2 are DFQATT and SNEGSKA (reference sequence). The CDR3 runs 14 residues. This CDR3 is CSARPPREPDEQYF. The CDR3 nucleotides read TGCAGTGCCCGACCACCTCGCGAGCCGGACGAGCAGTACTTC.

V usage is TRBV4-2 and J usage is TRBJ2-2; D is unresolved. Trimming removed 0 bases at V and 1 base at J, with 9 bases between. CDR1 and CDR2 (germline): LGHNA, YNFKEQ. This CDR3 comprises 16 residues. The CDR3 region has the DNA TGTGCCAGCAGCCAAGATCCTCGACAGAACACCGGGGAGCTGTTTTTT. This gives the protein CASSQDPRQNTGELFF.

V gene TRBV11-2 combines with J gene TRBJ1-1, with D perhaps matching TRBD1 (5 bases). With 4 bases removed from V and 1 base from J, the gap between germline ends came to 10 bases. Germline loops: CDR1 SGHAT, CDR2 FQNNGV. There are 14 residues in the CDR3. The CDR3 here is CASSSGQPNTEAFF. The CDR3, as DNA: TGTGCCAGCAGCTCAGGACAACCGAACACTGAAGCTTTCTTT.

This clonotype was detected ten times or more. The chain uses TRBV18 and TRBJ2-2; unclear D gene. Deletions cut 2 bases from V and 5 bases from J, with 0 bases between. The CDR3 contains 11 residues. Germline-derived CDR1 and CDR2 are KGHSH and LQKENI. CDR3: CASSPTGELFF. CDR3 sequence (DNA): TGTGCCAGCTCACCAACCGGGGAGCTGTTTTTT.

This clonotype came up many times. The chain combines TRBV3-1 with TRBJ2-3, with 15 bases that match TRBD2. In germline, CDR1 is LGHDT, CDR2 YNNKEL (reference sequence). V lost 4 bases and J lost 4; bases outside the gene matches: 3. This CDR3 comprises 16 residues. The CDR3 DNA sequence: TGTGCCAGCAGCCGAGGACTAGCGGGAGGGGCAGATACGCAGTATTTT. Translating it yields CASSRGLAGGADTQYF.

The rearrangement uses TRBV20-1 and TRBJ2-7; 8 bases agree with TRBD2. Germline CDR1 DFQATT, CDR2 SNEGSKA (reference sequence). The CDR3 is made up of 14 amino acids. Trimming at V came to 4 bases and at J to 2 bases, leaving 7 bases not matched to a gene. Here the CDR3 reads CSATEAGETYEQYF. Here the CDR3 DNA reads TGCAGTGCTACAGAAGCGGGAGAAACCTACGAGCAGTACTTC.

This clonotype was seen ten or more times. V is TRBV5-6 and J is TRBJ2-7; D call uncertain. CDR3 length: 14 amino acids. Per germline, CDR1 SGHDT and CDR2 YYEEEE. V was pared by 1 base and J by 2 bases, with 10 bases between. CDR3 DNA: TGTGCCAGCAGCTTGAATGGTCCAACCTACGAGCAGTACTTC. Translating it yields CASSLNGPTYEQYF.

The rearrangement uses TRBV20-1 and TRBJ2-3; TRBD2 aligns across 10 bases. The CDR3 has 15 amino acids. After removal of 6 bases from V and 5 bases from J, the junction contained 11 bases not matched to a gene. CDR1 and CDR2 from the germline V gene are DFQATT and SNEGSKA (reference sequence). CDR3 protein: CSAKSGRADVDTQYF. CDR3 in DNA: TGCAGTGCAAAGAGCGGGAGGGCCGACGTAGATACGCAGTATTTT.

The table lists this clonotype with many counts. The gene calls are TRBV7-3 and TRBJ2-1; D is unclear. The germline V and J ends were trimmed by 5 bases and 1 base, with 6 bases remaining between them. In germline, CDR1 is SGHTA, CDR2 FQGTGA. CDR3 size: 13 residues. The CDR3 sequence is CASSRTSYNEQFF. Written as DNA, the CDR3 is TGTGCCAGCAGCCGTACATCCTACAATGAGCAGTTCTTC.

In its sample, this clonotype was seen a few times. The chain has TRBV7-3 and TRBJ2-1; D is uncertain. V lost 5 bases and J 4 bases, leaving 15 bases between the germline ends. Germline V CDR1 and CDR2: SGHTA, FQGTGA. The CDR3 is 15 residues long. DNA of the CDR3: TGTGCCAGCAGCGCGATTTCCATTCCGTACAATGAGCAGTTCTTC. Translating it yields CASSAISIPYNEQFF.

This clonotype was observed many times. This sequence joins TRBV6-6 and TRBJ1-3; D remains unclear. Germline CDR1 reads MNHNY; CDR2 reads SVGAGI (reference sequence). V was shortened by 2 bases and J by 4 bases, with 15 bases between the two germline ends. The CDR3 extends over 16 amino acids. The CDR3 is CASSYNPGGEGNTIYF. CDR3 nucleotides: TGTGCCAGCAGTTACAACCCCGGAGGAGAAGGAAACACCATATATTTT.

This clonotype was seen many times. The rearrangement joins TRBV4-2 to TRBJ2-4; TRBD1 agrees at 7 bases. The ends lost 2 bases at V and 0 bases at J; junction bases unmatched: 1. CDR3 size: 15 residues. Germline CDR1 and CDR2: LGHNA and YNFKEQ. The CDR3 spells CASSQYRGAKNIQYF. CDR3 DNA sequence: TGTGCCAGCAGCCAATACAGGGGAGCCAAAAACATTCAGTACTTC.

This clonotype was recorded many times. The chain joins TRBV7-8 to TRBJ2-5, with TRBD2 matching 10 bases. This CDR3 has 15 residues. Trimming cost V 5 bases and J 5 bases; bases outside gene matches: 8. Germline CDR1 reads SGHVS; CDR2 reads FQNEAQ. For the CDR3, the DNA is TGTGCCAGCAGCCCCCAGCGGGGGGGCCGTGAGACCCAGTACTTC. Protein: CASSPQRGGRETQYF.

This clonotype has a count of ten or more. The J gene is TRBJ1-4, the V gene TRBV29-1; 10 nucleotides align to TRBD1. J lost 2 bases, V lost 7 bases, and 4 bases had no gene match. This CDR3 is built from 14 residues. Germline values: CDR1 SQVTM, CDR2 ANQGSEA. CDR3 in DNA: TGCAGCGCCGGACAGGGGGGGACTAATGAAAAACTGTTTTTT. Encoded protein: CSAGQGGTNEKLFF.

This clonotype turned up a few times. The V call is TRBV13, the J call TRBJ1-1; 7 bases line up with TRBD1. The CDR3 runs to 16 residues. The germline V gene encodes CDR1 PRHDT and CDR2 FYEKMQ (reference sequence). The V segment lost 5 bases and the J segment 0 bases; nucleotides outside the gene matches: 9. The CDR3, as DNA: TGTGCCAGCAGCGCCCACAGGGGTAGAATGAACACTGAAGCTTTCTTT. Amino acid sequence: CASSAHRGRMNTEAFF.

Here the CDR3 reads CASSYSGGEGDTQYF. CDR3 coding DNA: TGTGCCAGCAGTTACTCTGGCGGGGAGGGAGATACGCAGTATTTT. The chain joins TRBV6-6 to TRBJ2-3; 7 bases line up with TRBD2. Trimming cost V 0 bases and J 5 bases; bases outside gene matches: 5. This CDR3 is built from 15 residues. Per germline, CDR1 MNHNY and CDR2 SVGAGI (reference sequence).

A few counts support this clonotype. The chain combines TRBV10-3 with TRBJ1-1; D ambiguous. The CDR3 is 14 residues long. Trimming removed 4 bases from V and 0 bases from J, with 9 bases in between. CDR1 is ENHRY, CDR2 SYGVKD, per germline. Here the CDR3 reads CAISVEGLNTEAFF. In nucleotides, the CDR3 is TGTGCCATCAGTGTGGAAGGCCTGAACACTGAAGCTTTCTTT.

This chain links TRBV29-1 with TRBJ1-3; D is ambiguous. CDR1 and CDR2 (germline): SQVTM, ANQGSEA. The CDR3 extends over 16 amino acids. The ends were cut back, 2 bases at V and 2 bases at J, with 16 bases in the middle. The CDR3: CSVEPLGGPAGNTIYF. The CDR3 region has the DNA TGCAGCGTTGAACCCCTCGGCGGGCCGGCTGGAAACACCATATATTTT.

The chain combines TRBV27 with TRBJ2-2; D ambiguous. The CDR3 has 17 residues. V gave up 5 bases and J gave up 4 bases, with 20 bases separating them. Germline V lookup: CDR1 MNHEY, CDR2 SMNVEV (reference sequence). CDR3 in amino acids: CASSPEVGRKSTGELFF. In DNA form, the CDR3 reads TGTGCCAGCAGTCCCGAGGTGGGCAGGAAGAGCACCGGGGAGCTGTTTTTT.

This clonotype is labeled medium-sized (0.01 to 0.1%). CDR3 bases: TGTGCCAGCAGTTACTTGGCGGACACCGGGGAGCTGTTTTTT. Its protein is CASSYLADTGELFF. The chain carries TRBV6-2 or TRBV6-3 and TRBJ2-2; the D is unclear. This CDR3 spans 14 amino acids. The germline V and J ends were trimmed by 1 base and 3 bases, with 6 bases remaining between them. CDR1 is MNHEY and CDR2 is SVGEGT in the germline V gene.